This TCR beta chain was sequenced during a study of T cell responses to AZD1222 COVID-19 vaccine. Broader study findings: Repertoire collection took place solely once the T cell response had peaked. Recipients of two AZD1222 doses showed rising Spike-specific TCR breadth and depth. The CD4 TCRs associated with vaccination extended across spike and predominated at 160-218 and 743-854. Just five or six AZD1222 recipients tested seropositive at baseline.

Produced via immunoSEQ multiplex PCR; TCRdb's table is partial and in-frame only. The sample yields roughly 60,000 clones, over 65% seen once. As regards this clone: Antigen specificity is unknown.

The V end lost 5 bases, the J end lost 7 bases, and 9 bases lay between the germline ends. The length of the CDR3 is 11 residues. Germline values: CDR1 MNHNY, CDR2 SVGAGI (reference sequence). The V call is TRBV6-6, the J call TRBJ2-7; D not certain. The material sequenced was peripheral blood, taken 28 days after the second AZD1222 dose. This sequence originates from an adult who received the AZD1222 COVID-19 vaccine. The CDR3 spells CASSISAEQYF. For the CDR3, the DNA is TGTGCCAGCAGTATCTCTGCGGAGCAGTACTTC.